This T cell receptor (beta chain) was sequenced during a study of T cells in Graves' hyperthyroidism and ophthalmopathy. Study-level points and caveats: It was a median 6.5 months before onset that the model predicted ophthalmopathy.

TCR beta CDR3 sequences were amplified from RNA transcripts. TCR CDR3 underwent first-round RT-PCR with the HTBI primer set. TCRdb ran MiXCR on the multiplex PCR reads and lists one entry per CDR3 protein. Among fewer than 600,000 distinct CDR3 sequences, approximately 15% were seen once, and the ten largest hold 11% to 15%. This clonotype was counted a few times. Its antigen remains unidentified. The authors deemed Graves' hyperthyroidism stable absent ophthalmopathy progression within 18 months. The authors took PBMCs from roughly 9.7 ml fresh peripheral blood. The germline CDR1 and CDR2 sequences are LNHDA and SQIVND (reference sequence). The CDR3 length is 15 residues. The V gene lost 5 bases and the J gene lost 6 bases, with 20 bases spanning the gap.

The TCR originated in a woman in her 40s with Graves' hyperthyroidism. The chain links TRBV19 to TRBJ2-7; maybe TRBD2 (5 bases). The source material was blood. Written as DNA, the CDR3 is TGTGCCAGTAGTGGCAGGACGTCAGACTATCTCGAGCAGTACTTC. Its translation is CASSGRTSDYLEQYF.